These 17 T cell receptor beta chains were sequenced from one sample in a study of T cells in Graves' hyperthyroidism and ophthalmopathy (dated by TCRdb to between 2018 and 2020). The library was obtained by multiplex PCR. The sequencing machine was an Illumina HiSeq 2000. The TCR beta CDR3 regions were amplified from RNA transcripts. The first round of RT-PCR for the TCR CDR3 was performed with the HTBI primer set and the Qiagen OneStep RT-PCR kit. TCRdb applied fastp at Q25 and MiXCR to the public reads, then kept only in-frame beta chains. CDR3 protein duplicates are merged, each entry listing the most common genes and DNA. For this sample there are some 460,000 distinct CDR3 sequences; about 15% appear just once. Roughly 14% of the sample is taken by the ten largest. Sequencing was carried out using blood. Source of these receptors: a young woman with Graves' hyperthyroidism.

This clonotype was seen ten or more times. The chain carries TRBV7-3 and TRBJ2-1; 11 nucleotides agree with TRBD1. CDR3 length: 13 amino acids. The germline V gene encodes CDR1 SGHTA and CDR2 FQGTGA. V lost 5 bases to trimming and J lost 8 bases; unmatched junction nucleotides: 2. CDR3 sequence reads: CASSRTGGDEQFF. DNA of the CDR3: TGTGCCAGCAGCCGGACAGGGGGCGATGAGCAGTTCTTC.

This clonotype was seen more than once but under ten times. With a much larger clone just one base away, this may be a read error. The rearrangement uses TRBV28 and TRBJ1-1, with unresolved D. The V gene lost 10 bases and the J gene lost 3 bases, with 24 bases spanning the gap. CDR1 is MDHEN, CDR2 SYDVKM, per germline. The length of the CDR3 is 16 residues. The CDR3 is CANSQLGGGKDTEAFF. The DNA for the CDR3 is TGTGCCAACAGCCAGCTCGGAGGAGGGAAGGACACTGAAGCTTTCTTT.

This clonotype was seen more than once but under ten times. The chain carries TRBV9 and TRBJ1-2, with TRBD1 as a possible D gene (5 bases). Looked up from germline, CDR1 is SGDLS and CDR2 is YYNGEE. Trimming removed 2 bases from V and 0 bases from J, with 8 bases in between. This CDR3 region has 14 residues. This CDR3 is CASSVTTANYGYTF. The DNA for the CDR3 is TGTGCCAGCAGCGTGACGACAGCTAACTATGGCTACACCTTC.

On this clonotype: This may be a read error: a much more frequent sequence differs by one nucleotide. As the CDR3 is not closed by the conserved phenylalanine or tryptophan, this likely results from a read error. The rearrangement joins TRBV20-1 to TRBJ1-4; 7 nucleotides align to TRBD1. The germline gives CDR1 DFQATT, CDR2 SNEGSKA (reference sequence). V lost 1 base to trimming and J lost 0 bases; unmatched junction nucleotides: 2. The CDR3 loop spans 15 amino acids. The CDR3 DNA reads TGCAGTGCTAGAGGGACAGGTGCAACTAATGAAAAACTGTTTATT. Translating gives CSARGTGATNEKLFI.

V gene TRBV13 combines with J gene TRBJ2-7; D possibly corresponds to TRBD1 (5 bases). The germline V gene encodes CDR1 PRHDT and CDR2 FYEKMQ (reference sequence). CDR3 length: 14 residues. Trimming stripped 2 bases from V and 0 bases from J, with 8 bases between. The CDR3 sequence: CASSLSTASYEQYF. The CDR3 nucleotides are TGTGCCAGCAGCTTATCGACAGCCTCCTACGAGCAGTACTTC. The full variable domain, its missing parts supplied by reference TRBV13 and TRBJ2-7, is AAGVIQSPRHLIKEKRETATLKCYPIPRHDTVYWYQQGPGQDPQFLISFYEKMQSDKGSIPDRFSAQQFSDYHSELNMSSLELGDSALYFCASSLSTASYEQYFGPGTRLTVT.

The J gene is TRBJ2-1, the V gene TRBV19, with unresolved D. Looked up from germline, CDR1 is LNHDA and CDR2 is SQIVND (reference sequence). There are 11 residues in the CDR3. V dropped 4 bases and J dropped 8 bases, with 6 bases sitting between them. The CDR3 bases are TGTGCCAGTAGTACTCTGGATGAGCAGTTCTTC. Protein product: CASSTLDEQFF.

The sample holds a few counts of this clonotype. V gene TRBV7-2 combines with J gene TRBJ1-2; tentative D call: TRBD1 (6 bases). This CDR3 is 15 amino acids long. Germline lookup yields CDR1 SGHTA and CDR2 FQGNSA. Trimming took 6 bases from V and 2 from J, leaving 16 bases between them. The CDR3 nucleotides are TGTGCCAGCAGGAAGGGGGGGGTCTTGAACTATGGCTACACCTTC. Its translation: CASRKGGVLNYGYTF.

This clonotype was counted at least ten times. V gene TRBV28 combines with J gene TRBJ2-7, with D possibly TRBD1 on 7 matching bases. V lost 6 bases and J lost 7, with 19 bases in between. There are 14 residues in the CDR3. The germline gives CDR1 MDHEN, CDR2 SYDVKM. CDR3 bases: TGTGCCAGCAGCCCAACGGGGGCAGGGGGTGAGCAGTACTTC. This encodes CASSPTGAGGEQYF.

There are a few counts of this clonotype. The chain recombines TRBV18 with TRBJ2-5, with TRBD1 identical over 8 bases. This CDR3 comprises 15 residues. Looked up from germline, CDR1 is KGHSH and CDR2 is LQKENI. The ends lost 4 bases at V and 5 bases at J; junction bases unmatched: 9. CDR3 sequence (DNA): TGTGCCAGCTCACTCCTTGCAGGGGGCTCGGAGACCCAGTACTTC. Translated: CASSLLAGGSETQYF.

This chain connects TRBV9 to TRBJ2-6; the match to TRBD1 covers 10 bases. This CDR3 contains 18 residues. V was clipped by 3 bases and J by 4 bases; unmatched bases: 10. Germline loops: CDR1 SGDLS, CDR2 YYNGEE. This CDR3 reads CASSGRTGGSVGANVLTF. CDR3 DNA sequence: TGTGCCAGCAGCGGCCGGACAGGGGGGTCGGTGGGGGCCAACGTCCTGACTTTC.

As to this clonotype: The junction departs from germline at one end; a sequencing error may be responsible. The chain recombines TRBV6-1 with TRBJ1-5, with 10 bases identical to TRBD1. The germline V gene has CDR1 MNHNS and CDR2 SASEGT. This CDR3 is 17 amino acids long. In DNA, the CDR3 is TGTGCCGGCAGGCCCGGACAGGGGGTTGCGATAAATCAGCCCCAGCATTTT. It yields the protein CAGRPGQGVAINQPQHF.

J is TRBJ1-3 and V is TRBV28, with 9 bases lining up with TRBD1. Germline-derived CDR1 and CDR2 are MDHEN and SYDVKM. V was pared by 5 bases and J by 2 bases, with 7 bases of the junction left unmatched. The CDR3 covers 16 residues. The CDR3 spells CASSRYRGQAGNTIYF. The CDR3 bases are TGTGCCAGCAGTCGATACAGGGGGCAAGCTGGAAACACCATATATTTT.

This clonotype has a single count. DNA of the CDR3: TGCGCCAGCAGCCAAGGGTGGGATACGCAGTATTTT. This encodes CASSQGWDTQYF. The rearrangement uses TRBV4-1 and TRBJ2-3; D uncertain. This CDR3 is built from 12 residues. The ends were cut back, 1 base at V and 6 bases at J, with 5 bases in the middle. Looked up from germline, CDR1 is MGHRA and CDR2 is YSYEKL.

A few counts support this clonotype. The chain employs TRBV20-1 and TRBJ2-7, with 9 bases identical to TRBD1. The V and J ends lost 1 base and 2 bases, in that order; junction bases with no gene match: 9. CDR3 length: 16 amino acids. The germline CDR1 and CDR2 sequences are DFQATT and SNEGSKA (reference sequence). CDR3 coding DNA: TGCAGTGCTAGAGTACGGAGGGGACAGGGTGCCTACGAGCAGTACTTC. It translates to CSARVRRGQGAYEQYF.

This clonotype has just a few counts. The chain is built from TRBV20-1 and TRBJ2-3, with 10 bases lining up with TRBD2. V lost 3 bases and J lost 5; bases outside the gene matches: 11. The germline V gene has CDR1 DFQATT and CDR2 SNEGSKA (reference sequence). This CDR3 is 16 amino acids long. Here the CDR3 DNA reads TGCAGTGCTAGGGGAGGACTAGCGGCGGGTGGAGATACGCAGTATTTT. Residues: CSARGGLAAGGDTQYF.

This clonotype has ten or more counts. The V call is TRBV27, the J call TRBJ1-2; TRBD1 might be the D (6 bases). This CDR3 spans 16 amino acids. Germline V CDR1 and CDR2: MNHEY, SMNVEV (reference sequence). The V end lost 5 bases, the J end lost 5 bases, and 21 bases lay between the germline ends. The CDR3 sequence is CASSIRGGYYWYGYTF. The CDR3 nucleotides are TGTGCCAGCAGTATCCGAGGGGGGTACTATTGGTATGGCTACACCTTC.

This clonotype was found many times. J is TRBJ2-5 and V is TRBV28; D might be TRBD1 (5 bases). Trimming shortened V by 0 bases and J by 5 bases, and 16 bases separated the two germline ends. Germline V gene data show CDR1 as MDHEN and CDR2 as SYDVKM. The CDR3 totals 16 residues. The CDR3 is CASSLWGSSSGETQYF. The CDR3, as DNA: TGTGCCAGCAGTTTATGGGGGTCCTCCTCAGGGGAGACCCAGTACTTC.